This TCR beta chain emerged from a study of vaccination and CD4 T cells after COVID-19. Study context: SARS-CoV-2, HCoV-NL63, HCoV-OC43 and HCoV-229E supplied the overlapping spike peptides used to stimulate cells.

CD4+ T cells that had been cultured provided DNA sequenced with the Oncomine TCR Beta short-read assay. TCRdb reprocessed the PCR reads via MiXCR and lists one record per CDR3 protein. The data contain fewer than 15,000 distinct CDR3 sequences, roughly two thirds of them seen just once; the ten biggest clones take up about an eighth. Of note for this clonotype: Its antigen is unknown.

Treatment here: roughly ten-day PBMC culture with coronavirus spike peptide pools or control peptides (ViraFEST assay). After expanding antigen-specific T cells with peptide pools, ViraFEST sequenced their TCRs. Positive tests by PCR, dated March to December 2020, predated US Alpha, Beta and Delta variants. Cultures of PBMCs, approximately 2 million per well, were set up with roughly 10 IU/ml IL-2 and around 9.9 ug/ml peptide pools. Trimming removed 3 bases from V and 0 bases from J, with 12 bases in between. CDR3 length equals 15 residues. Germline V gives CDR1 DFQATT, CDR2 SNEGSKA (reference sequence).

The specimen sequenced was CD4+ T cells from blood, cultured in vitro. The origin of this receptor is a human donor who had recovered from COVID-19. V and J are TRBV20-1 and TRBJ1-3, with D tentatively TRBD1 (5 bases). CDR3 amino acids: CSASGGASSGNTIYF. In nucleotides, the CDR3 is TGCAGTGCTAGTGGGGGAGCTAGCTCTGGAAACACCATATATTTT.